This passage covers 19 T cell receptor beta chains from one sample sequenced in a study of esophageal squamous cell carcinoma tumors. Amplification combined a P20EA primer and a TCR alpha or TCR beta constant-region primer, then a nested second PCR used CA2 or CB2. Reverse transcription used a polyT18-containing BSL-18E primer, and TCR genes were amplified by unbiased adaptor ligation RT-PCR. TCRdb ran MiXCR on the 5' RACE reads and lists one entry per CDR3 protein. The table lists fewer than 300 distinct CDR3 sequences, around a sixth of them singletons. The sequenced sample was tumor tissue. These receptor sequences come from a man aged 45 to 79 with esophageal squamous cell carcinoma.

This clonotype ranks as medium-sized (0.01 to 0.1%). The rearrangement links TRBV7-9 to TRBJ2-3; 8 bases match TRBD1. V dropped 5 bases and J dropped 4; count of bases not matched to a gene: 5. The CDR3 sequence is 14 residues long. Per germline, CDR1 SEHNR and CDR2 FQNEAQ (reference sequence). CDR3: CASSLMDRADTQYF. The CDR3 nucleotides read TGTGCCAGCAGCCTCATGGACAGGGCAGATACGCAGTATTTT.

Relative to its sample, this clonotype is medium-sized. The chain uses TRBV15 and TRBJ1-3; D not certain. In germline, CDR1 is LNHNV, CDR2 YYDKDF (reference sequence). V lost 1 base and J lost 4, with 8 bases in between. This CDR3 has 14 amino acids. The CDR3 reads CATSRGAGGNTIYF. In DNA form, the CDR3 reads TGTGCCACCAGCAGAGGGGCCGGAGGAAACACCATATATTTT.

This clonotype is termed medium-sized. In nucleotides, the CDR3 is TGTGCCTGGGGAGAACTTGGCAATGAGCAGTTCTTC. Translated, it gives CAWGELGNEQFF. The rearrangement links TRBV30 to TRBJ2-1, with unresolved D. This CDR3 has 12 residues. V shed 5 bases and J shed 6 bases, with 11 bases lying between them. Germline V lookup: CDR1 GTSNPN, CDR2 SVGIG (reference sequence).

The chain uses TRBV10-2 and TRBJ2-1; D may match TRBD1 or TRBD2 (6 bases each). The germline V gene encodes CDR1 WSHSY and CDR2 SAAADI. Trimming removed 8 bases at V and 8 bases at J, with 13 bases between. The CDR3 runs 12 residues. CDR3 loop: CASGLGGDEQFF. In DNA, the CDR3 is TGCGCCAGCGGTCTCGGGGGCGATGAGCAGTTCTTC.

CDR3 DNA: TGTGCCAGTAGTATAGGAGGGACAGAGACCAGTGAAGCTTTCTTT. This encodes CASSIGGTETSEAFF. The V and J genes are TRBV19 and TRBJ1-1; 7 bases line up with TRBD1. CDR3 length equals 15 residues. Germline V gene data show CDR1 as LNHDA and CDR2 as SQIVND (reference sequence). The ends lost 1 base at V and 7 bases at J; junction bases unmatched: 9.

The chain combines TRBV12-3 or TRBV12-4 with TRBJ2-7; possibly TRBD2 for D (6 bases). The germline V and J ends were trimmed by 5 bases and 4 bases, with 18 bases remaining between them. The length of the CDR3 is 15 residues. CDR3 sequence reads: CASSAGLSLGYEQYF. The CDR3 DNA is TGTGCCAGCAGTGCCGGACTAAGCTTGGGGTACGAGCAGTACTTC.

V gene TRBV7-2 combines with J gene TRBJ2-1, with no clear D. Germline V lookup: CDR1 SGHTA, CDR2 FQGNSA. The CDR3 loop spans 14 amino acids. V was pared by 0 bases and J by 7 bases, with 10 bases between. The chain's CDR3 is CASSLATCANEQFF. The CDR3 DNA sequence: TGTGCCAGCAGCTTAGCCACGTGCGCAAATGAGCAGTTCTTC.

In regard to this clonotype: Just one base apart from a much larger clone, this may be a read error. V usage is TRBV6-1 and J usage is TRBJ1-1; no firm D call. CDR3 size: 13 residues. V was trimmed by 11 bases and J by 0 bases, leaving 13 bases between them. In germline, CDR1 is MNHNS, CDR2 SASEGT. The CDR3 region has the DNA TGTGCCTGGACCCGACAATTGAACACTGAAGCTTTCTTT. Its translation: CAWTRQLNTEAFF.

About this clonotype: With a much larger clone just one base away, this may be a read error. CDR3 nucleotides: TGTGCCAGCCACCCCCTGACAGGGGGTGGTACCGGGGAGCTGTTTTTT. Its translation is CASHPLTGGGTGELFF. The chain links TRBV4-2 to TRBJ2-2, with 9 nucleotides matching TRBD1. The CDR3 covers 16 residues. Per germline, CDR1 LGHNA and CDR2 YNFKEQ. The V gene end was trimmed by 8 bases and the J gene end by 5 bases; junction bases not matched to a gene: 12.

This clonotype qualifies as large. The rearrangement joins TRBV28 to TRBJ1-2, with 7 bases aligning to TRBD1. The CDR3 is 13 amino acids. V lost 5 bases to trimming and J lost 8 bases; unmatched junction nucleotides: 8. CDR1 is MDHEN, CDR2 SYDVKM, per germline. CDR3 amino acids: CASSNSGGRGYTF. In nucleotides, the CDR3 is TGTGCCAGCAGTAACTCAGGGGGTCGGGGCTACACCTTC.

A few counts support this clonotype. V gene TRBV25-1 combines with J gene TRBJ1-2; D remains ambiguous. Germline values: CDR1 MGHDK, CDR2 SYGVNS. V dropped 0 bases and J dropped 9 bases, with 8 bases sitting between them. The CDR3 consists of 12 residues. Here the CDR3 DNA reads TGTGCCAGCAGTGAATATGGGAGGCGCTACACCTTC. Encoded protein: CASSEYGRRYTF.

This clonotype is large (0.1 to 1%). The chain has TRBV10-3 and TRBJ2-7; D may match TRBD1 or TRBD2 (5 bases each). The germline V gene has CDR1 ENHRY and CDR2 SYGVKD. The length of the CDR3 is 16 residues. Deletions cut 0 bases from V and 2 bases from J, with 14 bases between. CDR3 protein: CAISESTWGTPYEQYF. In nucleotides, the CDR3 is TGTGCCATCAGTGAGTCGACCTGGGGGACCCCCTACGAGCAGTACTTC.

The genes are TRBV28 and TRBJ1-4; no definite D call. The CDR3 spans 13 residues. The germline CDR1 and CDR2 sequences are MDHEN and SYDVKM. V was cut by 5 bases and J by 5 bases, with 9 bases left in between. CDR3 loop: CASSPGINEKLFF. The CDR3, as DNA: TGTGCCAGCAGTCCTGGAATAAATGAAAAACTGTTTTTT.

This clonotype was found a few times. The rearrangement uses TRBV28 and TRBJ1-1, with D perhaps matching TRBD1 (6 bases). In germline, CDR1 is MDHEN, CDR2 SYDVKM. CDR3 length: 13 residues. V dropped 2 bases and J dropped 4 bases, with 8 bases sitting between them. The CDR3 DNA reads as TGTGCCAGCAGTTTACAGGGGATCACTGAAGCTTTCTTT. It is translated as CASSLQGITEAFF.

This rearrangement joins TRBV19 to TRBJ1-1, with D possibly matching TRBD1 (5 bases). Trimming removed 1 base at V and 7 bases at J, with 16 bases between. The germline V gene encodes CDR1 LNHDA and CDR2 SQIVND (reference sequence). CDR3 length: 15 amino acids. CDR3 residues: CASSIGGAETSEAFF. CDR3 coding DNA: TGTGCCAGTAGTATAGGAGGGGCAGAGACCAGTGAAGCTTTCTTT.

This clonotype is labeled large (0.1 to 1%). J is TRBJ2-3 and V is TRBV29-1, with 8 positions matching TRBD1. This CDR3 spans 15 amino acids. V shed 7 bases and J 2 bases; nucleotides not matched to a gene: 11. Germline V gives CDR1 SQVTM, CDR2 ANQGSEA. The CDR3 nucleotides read TGCAGCGCGGAAAAGGGGACAGGCTACACAGATACGCAGTATTTT. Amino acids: CSAEKGTGYTDTQYF.

The CDR3 DNA reads as TGCGCCAGCAGCTTGGACCGAGAGACCCAGTACTTC. This sequence encodes CASSLDRETQYF. The chain carries TRBV5-1 and TRBJ2-5; no firm D call. The germline CDR1 and CDR2 sequences are SGHRS and YFSETQ. This CDR3 is built from 12 residues. The V end lost 0 bases, the J end lost 4 bases, and 4 bases lay between the germline ends.

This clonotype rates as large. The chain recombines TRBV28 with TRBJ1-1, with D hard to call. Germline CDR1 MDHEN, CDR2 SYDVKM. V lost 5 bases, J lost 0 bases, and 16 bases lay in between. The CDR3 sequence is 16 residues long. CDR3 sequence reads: CASSEDGDILNTEAFF. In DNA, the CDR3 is TGTGCCAGCAGTGAGGACGGTGACATTTTGAACACTGAAGCTTTCTTT.

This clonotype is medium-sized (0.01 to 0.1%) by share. The chain's CDR3 is CARDGNTEAFF. CDR3 nucleotide sequence: TGTGCCCGGGATGGGAACACTGAAGCTTTCTTT. The V call is TRBV30, the J call TRBJ1-1; D remains ambiguous. Germline V gene data show CDR1 as GTSNPN and CDR2 as SVGIG (reference sequence). CDR3 length: 11 residues. V shed 8 bases and J shed 1 base, with 8 bases lying between them.